This T cell receptor beta chain was captured by sequencing in a study of cytomegalovirus exposure and HLA in healthy donors. Broader study findings: Among immune exposure information, only CMV serostatus was available.

A remark on this clone: Antigen specificity is unknown. A read error is likely, as this CDR3 ends without the conserved phenylalanine or tryptophan.

PCR primers comprised 60 Vbeta and 13 Jbeta primers. The data were produced by immunoSEQ multiplex PCR, yet TCRdb's version contains in-frame clones alone and is incomplete. The sample carries approximately 140,000 clones, 70% to 80% recorded once. The CDR3 runs 13 residues. Germline CDR1 and CDR2: SGHRS and YFSETQ. V lost 2 bases to trimming and J lost 4 bases, with 9 bases between them. The rearrangement links TRBV5-1 to TRBJ1-2; a possible D gene is TRBD1 (5 bases). The clonotype comes from a female donor in good health and CMV-seronegative. Material: PBMCs. This CDR3 reads CASSFDSAYGYTV. DNA of the CDR3: TGCGCCAGCAGCTTCGACAGCGCCTATGGCTACACCGTC.